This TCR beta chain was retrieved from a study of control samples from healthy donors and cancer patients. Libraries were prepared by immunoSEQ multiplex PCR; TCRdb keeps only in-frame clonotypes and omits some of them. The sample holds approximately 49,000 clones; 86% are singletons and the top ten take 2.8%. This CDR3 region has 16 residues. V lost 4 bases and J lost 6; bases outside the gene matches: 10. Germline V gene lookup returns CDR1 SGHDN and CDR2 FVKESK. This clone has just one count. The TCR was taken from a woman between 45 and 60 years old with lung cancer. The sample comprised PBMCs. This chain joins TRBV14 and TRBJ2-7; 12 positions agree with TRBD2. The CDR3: CASSPGLAGGITEQYF. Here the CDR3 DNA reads TGTGCCAGCAGCCCGGGACTAGCGGGCGGAATCACCGAGCAGTACTTC.